This entry lists 22 T cell receptor beta chains sequenced from one sample in a study of post-analysis software for immune sequencing data. Overall study findings and caveats: Included in a set of roughly five TRBV segments more frequent in patients than controls were TRBV5-6, TRBV5-1 and TRBV20-1.

No antigen has been assigned to these receptors. cDNA libraries of TCR beta carried unique molecular identifiers. TCRdb re-analysed the PCR reads in MiXCR, keeping a single row per CDR3 protein. This sample has 350,000 to 450,000 distinct CDR3 sequences, with less than 40% found just once. The material sequenced was blood. The receptors come from a girl aged 2 to 10 with multiple sclerosis.

This clonotype was recorded a few times. The J gene is TRBJ2-5, the V gene TRBV29-1; tentative D call: TRBD1 (5 bases). Germline CDR1 and CDR2: SQVTM and ANQGSEA. V was trimmed by 6 bases and J by 3 bases, leaving 11 bases between them. The CDR3 contains 12 residues. CDR3 loop: CSVSNRKETQYF. CDR3 DNA: TGCAGCGTATCAAACAGGAAAGAGACCCAGTACTTC.

This chain links TRBV20-1 with TRBJ2-1; 9 nucleotides match TRBD2. Germline trimming cut 4 bases from V and 4 bases from J; bases unmatched to any gene: 8. From germline, CDR1 is DFQATT and CDR2 SNEGSKA (reference sequence). There are 15 residues in the CDR3. Here the CDR3 reads CSAIGSGRAYNEQFF. CDR3 nucleotides: TGCAGTGCTATTGGTAGCGGGAGAGCATACAATGAGCAGTTCTTC.

This clonotype was counted between two and nine times. The V call is TRBV5-1, the J call TRBJ2-6, with D possibly called TRBD1 or TRBD2 (5 bases each). Germline CDR1 reads SGHRS; CDR2 reads YFSETQ. This CDR3 is built from 16 residues. The ends were cut back, 4 bases at V and 0 bases at J, with 11 bases in the middle. The CDR3 region has the DNA TGCGCCAGCAGCCCGGTGGGGGTCTCTGGGGCCAACGTCCTGACTTTC. Protein sequence: CASSPVGVSGANVLTF. The full variable domain, rest sourced from reference TRBV5-1 and TRBJ2-6, is KAGVTQTPRYLIKTRGQQVTLSCSPISGHRSVSWYQQTPGQGLQFLFEYFSETQRNKGNFPGRFSGRQFSNSRSEMNVSTLELGDSALYLCASSPVGVSGANVLTFGAGSRLTVL.

The chain employs TRBV20-1 and TRBJ2-3, with a possible D match to TRBD2 (5 bases). Trimming stripped 7 bases from V and 7 bases from J, with 15 bases between. There are 12 residues in the CDR3. CDR1 and CDR2 from the germline V gene are DFQATT and SNEGSKA (reference sequence). CDR3 amino acids: CSVQRTPNTQYF. The CDR3 nucleotides read TGCAGTGTCCAGAGGACTCCCAATACGCAGTATTTT.

The table lists this clonotype with a few counts. With a much larger clone just one base away, this may be a read error. The V and J genes are TRBV7-2 and TRBJ1-5; D ambiguous. The length of the CDR3 is 16 residues. Trimming cost V 1 base and J 9 bases, with 19 bases left between them. The V gene's germline CDR1 is SGHTA and CDR2 FQGNSA. CDR3 nucleotides: TGTGCCAGCAGCTTAGTGAGGGCACGGGGTTATCGGCCCCAGCATTTT. Protein sequence: CASSLVRARGYRPQHF. Full variable domain (rest looked up from reference TRBV7-2 and TRBJ1-5): GAGVSQSPSNKVTEKGKDVELRCDPISGHTALYWYRQSLGQGLEFLIYFQGNSAPDKSGLPSDRFSAERTGGSVSTLTIQRTQQEDSAVYLCASSLVRARGYRPQHFGDGTRLSIL.

As regards this clonotype: Relative to the germline gene, one junction end is altered; a read error may explain this. The rearrangement links TRBV4-1 to TRBJ2-7; weak D call: TRBD2 (5 bases). Germline CDR1 MGHRA, CDR2 YSYEKL. This CDR3 is 19 amino acids long. In DNA, the CDR3 is TGCGCCAACAGCCAAGATCTTTTCGGACTCATTACCTCAAACTACGAGCAGTACTTC. Translating it yields CANSQDLFGLITSNYEQYF.

Notes on this clonotype: The junction and the germline gene differ at one end; a read error may be behind it. The chain employs TRBV12-3 or TRBV12-4 and TRBJ2-3, with 10 bases identical to TRBD1. This CDR3 has 16 residues. CDR3 nucleotides: TGTGCCAGCAGTCCCCGACAGGGGGCGAGCACAGATGCGCAGTATTTT. Translation gives CASSPRQGASTDAQYF.

This chain connects TRBV28 to TRBJ2-5; 7 bases match TRBD1. The last part of the DNA fits TRBJ2-7 better; the J call may be wrong. Germline CDR1 reads MDHEN; CDR2 reads SYDVKM. The CDR3 is 14 residues long. The CDR3 protein is CASTYGQVAYEQYF. DNA of the CDR3: TGTGCCAGCACCTACGGACAGGTAGCGTACGAGCAGTACTTC.

The gene calls are TRBV12-3 or TRBV12-4 and TRBJ2-3; 13 bases are a match to TRBD2. After removal of 3 bases from V and 5 bases from J, the junction contained 5 bases not matched to a gene. The CDR3 consists of 16 residues. The chain's CDR3 is CASSLILAGGIDTQYF. The CDR3 coding sequence is TGTGCCAGCAGTTTGATACTAGCGGGAGGGATAGATACGCAGTATTTT.

This clonotype showed up just a few times. The chain couples TRBV20-1 to TRBJ2-7; D assignment may be TRBD1 or TRBD2 (5 bases each). The germline V gene has CDR1 DFQATT and CDR2 SNEGSKA (reference sequence). The CDR3 is 14 amino acids. The germline V and J ends were trimmed by 2 bases and 0 bases, with 11 bases remaining between them. CDR3 nucleotide sequence: TGCAGTGCTAGACCGGGACGGAGCTCCTACGAGCAGTACTTC. Its protein is CSARPGRSSYEQYF.

This chain links TRBV7-2 with TRBJ2-5, with D hard to call. The CDR3 runs 14 residues. The V and J ends lost 2 bases and 1 base respectively, with 8 bases between them. Germline V CDR1 and CDR2: SGHTA, FQGNSA. CDR3: CASSLSGSQETQYF. The CDR3 region has the DNA TGTGCCAGCAGCTTATCCGGCAGCCAAGAGACCCAGTACTTC.

The chain recombines TRBV6-5 with TRBJ1-4; 10 bases are a match to TRBD1. The CDR3 is 16 residues long. Germline-derived CDR1 and CDR2 are MNHEY and SVGAGI. The J segment lost 5 bases and the V segment lost 2 bases, leaving 5 bases of the junction unmatched. Here the CDR3 DNA reads TGTGCCAGCAGTTACGGGATGGGACAGGGGAATGAAAAACTGTTTTTT. It encodes CASSYGMGQGNEKLFF.

V is TRBV5-5 and J is TRBJ1-4; D is unclear. Germline lookup yields CDR1 SGHKS and CDR2 YYEKEE (reference sequence). V lost 4 bases and J lost 8, with 12 bases in between. The length of the CDR3 is 13 residues. The CDR3 protein is CASSPPGWEKLFF. The DNA for the CDR3 is TGTGCCAGCAGCCCCCCTGGCTGGGAAAAACTGTTTTTT.

The J gene is TRBJ1-4, the V gene TRBV4-2; 8 positions match TRBD1. V shed 4 bases and J 8 bases; nucleotides not matched to a gene: 9. Germline CDR1 and CDR2: LGHNA and YNFKEQ. The CDR3 totals 15 residues. The CDR3 sequence is CASSPPDRAREKLFF. For the CDR3, the DNA is TGTGCCAGCAGCCCCCCGGACAGGGCCCGCGAAAAACTGTTTTTT.

The rearrangement uses TRBV27 and TRBJ2-1; 14 bases align to TRBD2. Germline V gene sequence: CDR1 MNHEY, CDR2 SMNVEV (reference sequence). The CDR3 runs 15 residues. Trimming at V came to 4 bases and at J to 4 bases, leaving 0 bases not matched to a gene. The CDR3 coding sequence is TGTGCCAGCAGTTGGACTAGCGGGGGGTACAATGAGCAGTTCTTC. Translating gives CASSWTSGGYNEQFF.

V gene TRBV7-2 combines with J gene TRBJ1-1, with D unclear. V was clipped by 2 bases and J by 2 bases, with 6 bases between them. Germline assignment: CDR1 SGHTA and CDR2 FQGNSA. The CDR3 has 13 residues. The CDR3 is CASSLYANTEAFF. The CDR3 DNA reads as TGTGCCAGCAGCTTATATGCCAACACTGAAGCTTTCTTT.

A few counts support this clonotype. V and J are TRBV9 and TRBJ2-7, with unresolved D. This CDR3 contains 15 residues. Germline V gene data show CDR1 as SGDLS and CDR2 as YYNGEE. V lost 0 bases to trimming and J lost 0 bases, with 10 bases between them. The CDR3, as DNA: TGTGCCAGCAGCGTAGCGCCAGCACTCTCCTACGAGCAGTACTTC. Translating it yields CASSVAPALSYEQYF.

The CDR3 loop is CASSPPVNTEAFF. CDR3 in DNA: TGTGCCAGCAGCCCCCCGGTGAACACTGAAGCTTTCTTT. The genes are TRBV12-3 or TRBV12-4 and TRBJ1-1, with D unclear. The CDR3 length is 13 residues. The V end lost 6 bases, the J end lost 0 bases, and 8 bases lay between the germline ends.

Details on this clonotype: The junction differs from germline at one of its ends, possibly a read error. This chain connects TRBV28 to TRBJ2-1; 10 bases agree with TRBD2. The CDR3 totals 16 residues. Germline CDR1 is MDHEN and CDR2 is SYDVKM. CDR3 protein: CANSPHSGRSYNEQFF. The CDR3 region has the DNA TGTGCCAACAGTCCCCATAGCGGGAGGTCCTACAATGAGCAGTTCTTC.

This clonotype was counted only a few times. One junction end disagrees with the germline gene, perhaps due to a read error. In DNA, the CDR3 is TGCGCCAGCAGTTTGGTGGTGAGCTCCTACGAGCAGTACTTC. Its protein product is CASSLVVSSYEQYF. The chain carries TRBV5-1 and TRBJ2-7; no clear D. Per the germline V gene, CDR1 is SGHRS and CDR2 is YFSETQ. There are 14 residues in the CDR3.

The V call is TRBV9, the J call TRBJ2-3; D may match TRBD1 or TRBD2 (5 bases each). CDR1 and CDR2 (germline): SGDLS, YYNGEE. The V gene lost 3 bases and the J gene lost 2 bases, with 19 bases spanning the gap. The CDR3 runs 17 residues. The CDR3 DNA reads as TGTGCCAGCAGCGCCTTTATGGGAGTAGGGGTCACAGATACGCAGTATTTT. Translating gives CASSAFMGVGVTDTQYF. Based on the CDR3 plus reference TRBV9 and TRBJ2-3, the full variable domain is DSGVTQTPKHLITATGQRVTLRCSPRSGDLSVYWYQQSLDQGLQFLIQYYNGEERAKGNILERFSAQQFPDLHSELNLSSLELGDSALYFCASSAFMGVGVTDTQYFGPGTRLTVL.

There are a few counts of this clonotype. This chain links TRBV2 with TRBJ1-2; D is unresolved. Germline V gene lookup returns CDR1 SNHLY and CDR2 FYNNEI. The CDR3 has 14 residues. V was pared by 7 bases and J by 9 bases, with 21 bases between. For the CDR3, the DNA is TGTGCCAGCAACCCAAGGAGGCAGGAGGCTCGCTACACCTTC. It encodes CASNPRRQEARYTF.